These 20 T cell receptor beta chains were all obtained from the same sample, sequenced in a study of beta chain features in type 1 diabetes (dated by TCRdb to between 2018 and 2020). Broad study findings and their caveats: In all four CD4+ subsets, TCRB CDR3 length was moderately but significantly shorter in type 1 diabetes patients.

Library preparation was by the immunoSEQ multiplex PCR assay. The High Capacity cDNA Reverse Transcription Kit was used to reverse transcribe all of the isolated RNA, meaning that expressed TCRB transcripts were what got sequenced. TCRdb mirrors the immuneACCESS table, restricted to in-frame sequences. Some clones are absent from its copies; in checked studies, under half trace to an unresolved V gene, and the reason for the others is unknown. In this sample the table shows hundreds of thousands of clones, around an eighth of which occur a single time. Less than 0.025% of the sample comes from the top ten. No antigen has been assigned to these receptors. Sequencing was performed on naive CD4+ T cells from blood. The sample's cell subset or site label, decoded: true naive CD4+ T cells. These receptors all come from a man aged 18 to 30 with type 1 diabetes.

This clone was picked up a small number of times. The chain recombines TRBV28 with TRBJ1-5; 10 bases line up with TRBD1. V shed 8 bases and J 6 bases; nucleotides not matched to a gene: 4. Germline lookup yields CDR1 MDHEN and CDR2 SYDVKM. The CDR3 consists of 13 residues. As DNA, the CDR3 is TGTGCCAGCGTGGGACAGGGGTTTCAGCCCCAGCATTTT. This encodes CASVGQGFQPQHF. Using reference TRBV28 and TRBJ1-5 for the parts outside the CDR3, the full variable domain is DVKVTQSSRYLVKRTGEKVFLECVQDMDHENMFWYRQDPGLGLRLIYFSYDVKMKEKGDIPEGYSVSREKKERFSLILESASTNQTSMYLCASVGQGFQPQHFGDGTRLSIL.

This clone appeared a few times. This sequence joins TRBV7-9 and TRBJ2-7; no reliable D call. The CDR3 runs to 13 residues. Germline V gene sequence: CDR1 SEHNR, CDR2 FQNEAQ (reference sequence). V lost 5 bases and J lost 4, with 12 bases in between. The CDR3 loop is CASSPSPEYEQYF. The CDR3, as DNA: TGTGCCAGCAGCCCAAGCCCAGAGTACGAGCAGTACTTC.

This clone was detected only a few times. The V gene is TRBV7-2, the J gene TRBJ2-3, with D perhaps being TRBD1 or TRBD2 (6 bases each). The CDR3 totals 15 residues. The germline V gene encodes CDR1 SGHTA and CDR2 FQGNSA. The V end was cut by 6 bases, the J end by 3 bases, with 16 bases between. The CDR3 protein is CASSSGGRKTDTQYF. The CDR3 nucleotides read TGTGCCAGCAGTTCCGGGGGCAGAAAAACAGATACGCAGTATTTT.

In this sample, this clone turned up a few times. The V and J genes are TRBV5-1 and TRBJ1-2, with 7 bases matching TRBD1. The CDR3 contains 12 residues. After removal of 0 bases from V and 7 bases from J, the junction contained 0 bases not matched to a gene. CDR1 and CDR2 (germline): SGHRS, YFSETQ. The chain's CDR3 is CASSLGQGGYTF. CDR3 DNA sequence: TGCGCCAGCAGCTTGGGACAGGGTGGCTACACCTTC.

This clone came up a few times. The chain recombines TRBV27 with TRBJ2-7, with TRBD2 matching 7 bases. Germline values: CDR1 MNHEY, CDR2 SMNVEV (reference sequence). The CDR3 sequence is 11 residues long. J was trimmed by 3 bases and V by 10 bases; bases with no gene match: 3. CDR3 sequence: CATGTNYEQYF. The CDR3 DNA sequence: TGTGCCACCGGGACTAACTACGAGCAGTACTTC.

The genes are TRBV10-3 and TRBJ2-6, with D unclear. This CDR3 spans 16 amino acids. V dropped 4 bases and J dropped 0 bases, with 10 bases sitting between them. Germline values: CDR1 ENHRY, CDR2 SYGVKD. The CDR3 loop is CAISGLVSSGANVLTF. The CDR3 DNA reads TGTGCCATCAGTGGGCTAGTTAGCTCTGGGGCCAACGTCCTGACTTTC.

In DNA, the CDR3 is TGTGCCAGCAGTAGGGACAGGGCTCTATACGAGCAGTACTTC. Amino acids: CASSRDRALYEQYF. The rearrangement uses TRBV6-5 and TRBJ2-7; the match to TRBD1 covers 9 bases. CDR3 length: 14 amino acids. The trim removed 5 bases at V and 4 bases at J, leaving 6 bases unmatched. Looked up from germline, CDR1 is MNHEY and CDR2 is SVGAGI.

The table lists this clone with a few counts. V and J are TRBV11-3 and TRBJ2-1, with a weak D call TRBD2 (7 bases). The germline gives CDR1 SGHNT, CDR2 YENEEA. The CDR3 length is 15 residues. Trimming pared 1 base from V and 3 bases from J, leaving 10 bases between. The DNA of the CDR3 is TGTGCCAGCAGCTTAGGAGGGGGGGTCTACAATGAGCAGTTCTTC. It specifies CASSLGGGVYNEQFF. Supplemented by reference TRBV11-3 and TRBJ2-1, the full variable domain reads EAGVVQSPRYKIIEKKQPVAFWCNPISGHNTLYWYLQNLGQGPELLIRYENEEAVDDSQLPKDRFSAERLKGVDSTLKIQPAELGDSAVYLCASSLGGGVYNEQFFGPGTRLTVL.

The CDR3 DNA is TGCAGCGTGTCCCGGGACAGGGGACACAATGAGCAGTTCTTC. Amino acid sequence: CSVSRDRGHNEQFF. The V gene is TRBV29-1, the J gene TRBJ2-1, with 10 nucleotides matching TRBD1. The CDR3 sequence is 14 residues long. V dropped 6 bases and J dropped 5; count of bases not matched to a gene: 7. Germline V lookup: CDR1 SQVTM, CDR2 ANQGSEA.

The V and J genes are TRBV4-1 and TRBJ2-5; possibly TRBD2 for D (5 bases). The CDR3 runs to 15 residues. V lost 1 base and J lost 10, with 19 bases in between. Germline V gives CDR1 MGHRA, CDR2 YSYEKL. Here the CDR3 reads CASSQAGGKVHGQYF. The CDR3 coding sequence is TGCGCCAGCAGCCAAGCTGGAGGAAAGGTCCATGGCCAGTACTTC.

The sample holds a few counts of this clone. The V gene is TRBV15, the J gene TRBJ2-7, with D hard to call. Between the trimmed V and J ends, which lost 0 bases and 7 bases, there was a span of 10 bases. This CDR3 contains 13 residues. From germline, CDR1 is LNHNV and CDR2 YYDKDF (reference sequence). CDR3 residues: CATSREGGDEQYF. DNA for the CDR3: TGTGCCACCAGCAGAGAGGGCGGAGATGAGCAGTACTTC.

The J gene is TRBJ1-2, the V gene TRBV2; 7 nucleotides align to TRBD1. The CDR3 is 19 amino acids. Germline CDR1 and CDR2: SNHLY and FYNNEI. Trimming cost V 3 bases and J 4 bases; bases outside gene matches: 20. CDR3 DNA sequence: TGTGCCAGCAGTGACCCGGACAGGCCCGGGCCCCACCGTGGCTATGGCTACACCTTC. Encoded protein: CASSDPDRPGPHRGYGYTF.

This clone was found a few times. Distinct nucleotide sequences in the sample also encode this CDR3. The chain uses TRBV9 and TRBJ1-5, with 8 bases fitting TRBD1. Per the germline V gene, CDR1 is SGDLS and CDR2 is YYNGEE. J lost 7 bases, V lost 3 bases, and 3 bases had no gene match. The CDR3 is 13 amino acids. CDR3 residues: CASSGQGNQPQHF. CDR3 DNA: TGTGCCAGCAGCGGACAGGGGAACCAGCCCCAGCATTTT.

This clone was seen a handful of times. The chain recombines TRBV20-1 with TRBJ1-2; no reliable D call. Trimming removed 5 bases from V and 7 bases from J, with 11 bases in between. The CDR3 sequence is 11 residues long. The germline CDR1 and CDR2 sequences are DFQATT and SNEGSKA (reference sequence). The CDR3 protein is CSASSSFGYTF. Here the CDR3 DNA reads TGCAGTGCTTCCTCCTCTTTTGGCTACACCTTC.

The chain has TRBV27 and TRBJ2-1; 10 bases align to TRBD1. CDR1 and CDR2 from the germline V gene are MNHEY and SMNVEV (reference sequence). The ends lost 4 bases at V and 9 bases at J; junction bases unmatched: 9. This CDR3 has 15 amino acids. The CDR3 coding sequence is TGTGCCAGCAGTTGGTCGGGACAGGGGATGGGTGAGCAGTTCTTC. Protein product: CASSWSGQGMGEQFF.

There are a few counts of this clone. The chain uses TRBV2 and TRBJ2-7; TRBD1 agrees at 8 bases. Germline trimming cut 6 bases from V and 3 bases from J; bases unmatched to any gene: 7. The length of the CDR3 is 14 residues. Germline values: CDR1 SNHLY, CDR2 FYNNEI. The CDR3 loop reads CASSPQGANYEQYF. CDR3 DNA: TGTGCCAGCAGCCCCCAGGGGGCCAACTACGAGCAGTACTTC.

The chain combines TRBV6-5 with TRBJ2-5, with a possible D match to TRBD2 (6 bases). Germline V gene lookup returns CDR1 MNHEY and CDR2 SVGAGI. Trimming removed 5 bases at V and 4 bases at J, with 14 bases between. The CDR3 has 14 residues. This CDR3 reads CASSVGGFAETQYF. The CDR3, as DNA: TGTGCCAGCAGTGTAGGAGGGTTCGCAGAGACCCAGTACTTC.

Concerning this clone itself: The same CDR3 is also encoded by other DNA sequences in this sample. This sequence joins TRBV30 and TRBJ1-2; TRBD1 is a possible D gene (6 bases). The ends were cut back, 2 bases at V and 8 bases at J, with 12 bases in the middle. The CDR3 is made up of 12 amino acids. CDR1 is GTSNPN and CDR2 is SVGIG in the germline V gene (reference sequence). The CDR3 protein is CAWSPGVSGYTF. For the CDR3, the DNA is TGTGCCTGGAGTCCAGGGGTGAGCGGCTACACCTTC.

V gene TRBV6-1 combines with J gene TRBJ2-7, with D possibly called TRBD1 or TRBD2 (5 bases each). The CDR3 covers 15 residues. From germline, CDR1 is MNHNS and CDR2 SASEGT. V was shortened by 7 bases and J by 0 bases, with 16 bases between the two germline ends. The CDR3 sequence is CASIKGTDGSYEQYF. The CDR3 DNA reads TGTGCCAGCATAAAGGGGACGGATGGCTCCTACGAGCAGTACTTC.

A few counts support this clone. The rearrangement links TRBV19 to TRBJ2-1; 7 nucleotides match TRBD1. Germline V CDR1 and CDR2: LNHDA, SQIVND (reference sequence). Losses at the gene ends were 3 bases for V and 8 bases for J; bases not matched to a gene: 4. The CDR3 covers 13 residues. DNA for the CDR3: TGTGCCAGTAGTATGCTCGACAGGGATGAGCAGTTCTTC. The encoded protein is CASSMLDRDEQFF.